Sequencing of this T cell receptor (beta chain) was carried out in a study of CD8+CD57+ T cells in acquired aplastic anemia. In the study overall: Sorted CD4+ and CD8+ cells yielded roughly 3.5 ug of DNA on average.

Study results and limitations: Comparison of patients with controls identified about 30 shared CD8+ CDR3 sequences. Levels of CD8+ Simpson's diversity were not significantly distinct in patients versus controls.

Per the germline V gene, CDR1 is SGHTA and CDR2 is FQGNSA. The CDR3 is 15 amino acids. The ends were cut back, 4 bases at V and 5 bases at J, with 17 bases in the middle. The template used for profiling TCR beta VDJ and CDR3 was genomic DNA. TCRdb re-analysed the reads in MiXCR, keeping a single row per CDR3 protein. The sample yields 200,000 to 250,000 distinct CDR3 sequences, approximately 45% seen once. As concerns this clonotype: What it binds is unknown.

Patients selected for sequencing had displayed CD8+CD57+ cell expansion by flow cytometry. At blood sampling, none of the patients had yet received therapy. This clonotype was sampled from a human donor with aplastic anemia. This chain joins TRBV7-2 and TRBJ2-5, with D possibly TRBD1 on 6 matching bases. The sample was sorted CD4+, CD8+, or CD8+CD57+ T cells (not recorded which) from PBMCs. The CDR3 DNA follows: TGTGCCAGCAGCTACTTACAGGGAAGGATTGAGACCCAGTACTTC. This codes for CASSYLQGRIETQYF.